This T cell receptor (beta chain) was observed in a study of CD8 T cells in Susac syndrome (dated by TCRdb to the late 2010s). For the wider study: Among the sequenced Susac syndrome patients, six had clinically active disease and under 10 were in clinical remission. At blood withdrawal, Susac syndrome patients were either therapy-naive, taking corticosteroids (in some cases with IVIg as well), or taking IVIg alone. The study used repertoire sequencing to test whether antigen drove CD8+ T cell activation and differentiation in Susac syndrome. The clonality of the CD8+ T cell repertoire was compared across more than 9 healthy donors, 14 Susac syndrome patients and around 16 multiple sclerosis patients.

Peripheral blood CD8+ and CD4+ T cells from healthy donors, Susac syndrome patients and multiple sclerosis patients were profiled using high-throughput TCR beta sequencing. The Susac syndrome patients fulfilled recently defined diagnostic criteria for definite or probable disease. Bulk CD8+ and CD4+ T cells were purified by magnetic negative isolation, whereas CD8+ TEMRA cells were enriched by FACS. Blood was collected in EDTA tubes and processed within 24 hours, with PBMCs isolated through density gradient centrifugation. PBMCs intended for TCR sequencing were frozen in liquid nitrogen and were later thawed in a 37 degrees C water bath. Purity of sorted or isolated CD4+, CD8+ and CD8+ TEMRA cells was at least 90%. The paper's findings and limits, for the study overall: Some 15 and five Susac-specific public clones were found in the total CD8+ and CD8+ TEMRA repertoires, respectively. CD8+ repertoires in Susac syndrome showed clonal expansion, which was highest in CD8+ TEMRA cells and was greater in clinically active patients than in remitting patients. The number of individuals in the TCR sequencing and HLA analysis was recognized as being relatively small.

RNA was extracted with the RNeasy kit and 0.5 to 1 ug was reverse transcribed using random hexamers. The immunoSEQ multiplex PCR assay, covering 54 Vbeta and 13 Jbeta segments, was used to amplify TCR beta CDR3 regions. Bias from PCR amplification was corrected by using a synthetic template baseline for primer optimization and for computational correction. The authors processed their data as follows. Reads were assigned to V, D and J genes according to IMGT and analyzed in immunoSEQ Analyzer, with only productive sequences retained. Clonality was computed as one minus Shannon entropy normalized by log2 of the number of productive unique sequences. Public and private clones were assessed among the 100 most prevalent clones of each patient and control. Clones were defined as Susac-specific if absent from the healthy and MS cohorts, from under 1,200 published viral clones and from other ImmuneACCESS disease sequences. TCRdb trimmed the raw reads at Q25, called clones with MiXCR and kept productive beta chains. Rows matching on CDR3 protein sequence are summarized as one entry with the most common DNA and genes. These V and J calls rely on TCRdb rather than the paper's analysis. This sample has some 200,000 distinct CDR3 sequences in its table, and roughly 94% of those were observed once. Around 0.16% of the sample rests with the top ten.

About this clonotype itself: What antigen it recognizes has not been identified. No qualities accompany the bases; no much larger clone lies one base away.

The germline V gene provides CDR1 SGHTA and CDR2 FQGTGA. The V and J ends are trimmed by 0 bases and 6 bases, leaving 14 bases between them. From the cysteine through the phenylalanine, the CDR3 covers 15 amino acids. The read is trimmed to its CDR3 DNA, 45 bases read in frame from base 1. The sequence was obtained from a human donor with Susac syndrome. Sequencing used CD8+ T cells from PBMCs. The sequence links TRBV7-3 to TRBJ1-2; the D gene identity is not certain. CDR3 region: CASSLTFTDVNGYTF. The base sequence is TGTGCCAGCAGCTTAACATTCACAGACGTTAATGGCTACACCTTC.